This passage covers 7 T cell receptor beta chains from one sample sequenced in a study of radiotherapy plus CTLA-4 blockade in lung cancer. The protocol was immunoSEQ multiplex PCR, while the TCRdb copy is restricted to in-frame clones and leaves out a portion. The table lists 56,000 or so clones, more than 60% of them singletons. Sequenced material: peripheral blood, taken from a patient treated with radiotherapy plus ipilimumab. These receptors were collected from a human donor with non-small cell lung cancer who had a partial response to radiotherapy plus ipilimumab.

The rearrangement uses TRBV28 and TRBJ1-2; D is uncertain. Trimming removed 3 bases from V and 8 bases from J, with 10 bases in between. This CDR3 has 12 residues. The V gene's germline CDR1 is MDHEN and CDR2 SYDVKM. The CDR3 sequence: CASSLPNSGYTF. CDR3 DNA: TGTGCCAGCAGTTTGCCGAACTCCGGCTACACCTTC.

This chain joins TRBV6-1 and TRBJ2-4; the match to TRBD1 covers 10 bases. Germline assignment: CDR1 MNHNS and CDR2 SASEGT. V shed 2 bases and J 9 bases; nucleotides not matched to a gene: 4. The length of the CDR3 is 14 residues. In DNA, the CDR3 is TGTGCCAGCAGTGAAAGACAGGGGGCGACCATTCAGTACTTC. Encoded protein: CASSERQGATIQYF.

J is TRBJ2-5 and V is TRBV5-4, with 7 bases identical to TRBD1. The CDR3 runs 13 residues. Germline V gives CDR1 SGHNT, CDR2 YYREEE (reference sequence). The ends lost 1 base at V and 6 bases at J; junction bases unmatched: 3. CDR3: CASSLNRGQTQYF. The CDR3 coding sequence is TGTGCCAGCAGCTTGAACAGGGGTCAGACCCAGTACTTC.

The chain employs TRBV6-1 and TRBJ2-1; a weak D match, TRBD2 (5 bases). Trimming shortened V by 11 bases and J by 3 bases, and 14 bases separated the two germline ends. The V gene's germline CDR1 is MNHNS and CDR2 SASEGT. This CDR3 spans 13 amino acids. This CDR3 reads CAGRSDIYNEQFF. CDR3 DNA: TGTGCCGGCCGTAGCGACATCTACAATGAGCAGTTCTTC.

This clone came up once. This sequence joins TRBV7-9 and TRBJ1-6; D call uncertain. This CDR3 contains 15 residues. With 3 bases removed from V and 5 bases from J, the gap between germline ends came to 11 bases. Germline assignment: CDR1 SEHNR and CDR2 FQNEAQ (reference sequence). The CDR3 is CASSFGFTDNSPLHF. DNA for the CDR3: TGTGCCAGCAGCTTCGGTTTTACAGATAATTCACCCCTCCACTTT.

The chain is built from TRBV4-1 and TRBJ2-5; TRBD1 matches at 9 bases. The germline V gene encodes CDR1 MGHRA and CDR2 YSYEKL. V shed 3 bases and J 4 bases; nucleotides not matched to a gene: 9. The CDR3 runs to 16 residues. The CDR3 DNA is TGCGCCAGCAGCCAGGCGCCTGGGACAGGGAGAGAGACCCAGTACTTC. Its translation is CASSQAPGTGRETQYF.

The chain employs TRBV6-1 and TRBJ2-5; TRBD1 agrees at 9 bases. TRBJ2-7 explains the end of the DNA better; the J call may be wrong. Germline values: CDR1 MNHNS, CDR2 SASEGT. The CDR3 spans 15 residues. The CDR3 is CAGAPMDRGTYEQYF. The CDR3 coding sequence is TGTGCCGGAGCCCCAATGGACAGGGGAACCTACGAGCAGTACTTC.